This TCR beta chain was documented in a study of blood T cell repertoires in COVID-19. On the study more broadly: PBMCs, B-cell-depleted T cells, or T cells were the source of the cDNA or gDNA that made up the material.

The CDR3 consists of 14 residues. Germline CDR1 reads SGHNT; CDR2 reads YYREEE (reference sequence). V was cut by 2 bases and J by 0 bases, with 8 bases left in between. Cohort allocation depended upon clinical history that participants reported. This table comes from immunoSEQ multiplex PCR, and its TCRdb copy is limited to in-frame clones, with some not included. The data hold 260,000 or so clones, with 85% observed a single time. The material sequenced was PBMCs or T cells enriched from blood (not recorded which). The receptor was isolated from a woman in her 50s who had recovered from COVID-19. J is TRBJ1-1 and V is TRBV5-4; possible D gene TRBD1, 6 bases. CDR3 protein: CASSFGQLNTEAFF. Here the CDR3 DNA reads TGTGCCAGCAGCTTCGGACAGTTGAACACTGAAGCTTTCTTT.